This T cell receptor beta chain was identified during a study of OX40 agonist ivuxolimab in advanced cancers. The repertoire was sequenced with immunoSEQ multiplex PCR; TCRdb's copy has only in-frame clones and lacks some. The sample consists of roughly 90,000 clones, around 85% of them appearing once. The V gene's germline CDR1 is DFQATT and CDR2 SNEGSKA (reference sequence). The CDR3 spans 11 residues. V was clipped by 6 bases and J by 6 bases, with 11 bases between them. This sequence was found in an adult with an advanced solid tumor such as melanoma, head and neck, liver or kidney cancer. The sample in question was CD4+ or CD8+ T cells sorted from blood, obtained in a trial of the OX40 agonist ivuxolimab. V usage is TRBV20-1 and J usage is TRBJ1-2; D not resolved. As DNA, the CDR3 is TGCAGTGCCAAGGGAGTCAATGGCTACACCTTC. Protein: CSAKGVNGYTF.